The next 32 T cell receptor beta chains were all read from a single sample in a study of blood T cell repertoires in COVID-19. Using immunoSEQ multiplex PCR, the repertoire was profiled, and TCRdb retains in-frame clones only, with some absent. The sample has tens of thousands of clones, 90% seen once; the top ten hold 0.52%. Sequencing input: peripheral blood. All receptors come from a man aged 45-60 years with COVID-19, enrolled during active disease.

There are a few counts of this clone. The V call is TRBV2, the J call TRBJ2-1, with TRBD2 identical over 13 bases. CDR3 size: 17 residues. Germline CDR1 and CDR2: SNHLY and FYNNEI. Trimming cost V 4 bases and J 0 bases; bases outside gene matches: 3. In DNA, the CDR3 is TGTGCCAGCAGTGGAGGACTAGCGGGAGACTCCTACAATGAGCAGTTCTTC. This encodes CASSGGLAGDSYNEQFF.

V is TRBV6-2 or TRBV6-3 and J is TRBJ2-2; TRBD2 matches 8 bases. The CDR3 extends over 17 amino acids. V shed 2 bases and J 5 bases; nucleotides not matched to a gene: 10. Germline V gene sequence: CDR1 MNHEY, CDR2 SVGEGT. As DNA, the CDR3 is TGTGCCAGCAGTTACCTCGGGGCGGGAGGAAGTACCGGGGAGCTGTTTTTT. Translating it yields CASSYLGAGGSTGELFF.

This chain links TRBV3-1 (or the pseudogene TRBV3-2) with TRBJ2-7, with 10 positions matching TRBD2. Germline CDR1 is LGHDT and CDR2 is YNNKEL (reference sequence). CDR3 size: 19 residues. V lost 4 bases to trimming and J lost 3 bases; unmatched junction nucleotides: 18. In nucleotides, the CDR3 is TGTGCCAGCAGCCTCCCATTCGAGCGGGAGGGCCTAAGTGTCTACGAGCAGTACTTC. Translation: CASSLPFEREGLSVYEQYF.

The genes are TRBV18 and TRBJ2-5, with 10 bases lining up with TRBD1. V shed 4 bases, J shed 5 bases, and the junction held 1 base outside the gene matches. CDR3 length equals 13 residues. Germline lookup yields CDR1 KGHSH and CDR2 LQKENI. Written as DNA, the CDR3 is TGTGCCAGCTCACTGGGACAGGGGGAGACCCAGTACTTC. Translation: CASSLGQGETQYF.

The chain uses TRBV7-2 and TRBJ1-6; D call uncertain. Germline assignment: CDR1 SGHTA and CDR2 FQGNSA. CDR3 length: 16 amino acids. Trimming pared 1 base from V and 6 bases from J, leaving 13 bases between. In DNA, the CDR3 is TGTGCCAGCAGCTTAGATCGGCCGGGTCTTAATTCACCCCTCCACTTT. Amino acids: CASSLDRPGLNSPLHF.

The V gene is TRBV6-5, the J gene TRBJ2-3; D is ambiguous. Trimming shortened V by 6 bases and J by 2 bases, and 9 bases separated the two germline ends. Germline V gene data show CDR1 as MNHEY and CDR2 as SVGAGI. CDR3 size: 13 residues. Here the CDR3 reads CASSRGHTDTQYF. The CDR3, as DNA: TGTGCCAGCAGCCGCGGCCACACAGATACGCAGTATTTT.

Turning to this clone: The same CDR3 arises from other DNA sequences in this sample as well. This chain joins TRBV4-3 and TRBJ2-3, with 10 bases lining up with TRBD1. V dropped 0 bases and J dropped 1; count of bases not matched to a gene: 4. The V gene's germline CDR1 is LGHNA and CDR2 YSLEER. The CDR3 has 17 amino acids. CDR3 sequence: CASSQDLGTGGTDTQYF. The CDR3 nucleotides are TGCGCCAGCAGCCAAGATCTGGGGACAGGGGGCACAGATACGCAGTATTTT.

A single count supports this clone. The gene calls are TRBV7-2 and TRBJ2-3; 7 nucleotides align to TRBD2. The CDR3 sequence is 15 residues long. Looked up from germline, CDR1 is SGHTA and CDR2 is FQGNSA. The J segment lost 3 bases and the V segment lost 2 bases, leaving 5 bases of the junction unmatched. CDR3 coding DNA: TGTGCCAGCAGCTTATGGGCGGGAGAAACAGATACGCAGTATTTT. This gives the protein CASSLWAGETDTQYF.

This clone was seen once. The chain is built from TRBV14 and TRBJ1-3; D is uncertain. CDR1 and CDR2 (germline): SGHDN, FVKESK. V shed 6 bases and J shed 4 bases, with 7 bases lying between them. This CDR3 region has 12 residues. In nucleotides, the CDR3 is TGTGCCAGCAGTCTAGGAGGAAACACCATATATTTT. Amino acid sequence: CASSLGGNTIYF.

V usage is TRBV30 and J usage is TRBJ2-3, with 8 bases that match TRBD2. This CDR3 is 14 amino acids long. Looked up from germline, CDR1 is GTSNPN and CDR2 is SVGIG (reference sequence). J lost 5 bases, V lost 1 base, and 5 bases had no gene match. As DNA, the CDR3 is TGTGCCTGGAGTGACGGGAGGGGGGTAGATACGCAGTATTTT. This encodes CAWSDGRGVDTQYF. The entire variable domain, with the rest obtained from reference TRBV30 and TRBJ2-3, is as follows: SQTIHQWPATLVQPVGSPLSLECTVEGTSNPNLYWYRQAAGRGLQLLFYSVGIGQISSEVPQNLSASRPQDRQFILSSKKLLLSDSGFYLCAWSDGRGVDTQYFGPGTRLTVL.

J is TRBJ1-2 and V is TRBV19, with 9 bases fitting TRBD1. This CDR3 contains 21 residues. V trimming: 4 bases; J trimming: 0 bases; junction bases outside the gene matches: 21. In germline, CDR1 is LNHDA, CDR2 SQIVND (reference sequence). CDR3 amino acids: CASSTLPPGQGVRRPNYGYTF. DNA for the CDR3: TGTGCCAGTAGTACACTCCCCCCGGGACAGGGAGTGCGACGACCTAACTATGGCTACACCTTC.

The genes are TRBV27 and TRBJ2-1; 12 bases are shared with TRBD2. The V and J ends lost 5 bases and 8 bases, in that order; junction bases with no gene match: 10. Germline CDR1 and CDR2: MNHEY and SMNVEV (reference sequence). The CDR3 is 16 amino acids. The CDR3 sequence is CASSPSTSGSWDEQFF. The CDR3 region has the DNA TGTGCCAGCAGTCCGTCGACTAGCGGGAGTTGGGATGAGCAGTTCTTC.

This chain connects TRBV10-3 to TRBJ2-7; 7 bases match TRBD2. The germline V gene encodes CDR1 ENHRY and CDR2 SYGVKD. The CDR3 covers 15 residues. After removal of 2 bases from V and 5 bases from J, the junction contained 9 bases not matched to a gene. Here the CDR3 DNA reads TGTGCCATCAGTGAGGGTTTGGCGGGAGCGAACGAGCAGTACTTC. Translation gives CAISEGLAGANEQYF.

V and J are TRBV27 and TRBJ2-7; a weak D match, TRBD1 (5 bases). The CDR3 loop spans 13 amino acids. The V end was cut by 6 bases, the J end by 2 bases, with 11 bases between. From germline, CDR1 is MNHEY and CDR2 SMNVEV (reference sequence). The CDR3 here is CASSYTGAYEQYF. The CDR3 DNA sequence: TGTGCCAGCAGCTATACAGGAGCCTACGAGCAGTACTTC.

V is TRBV6-2 or TRBV6-3 and J is TRBJ2-3, with D possibly being TRBD2 (5 bases). With 0 bases removed from V and 2 bases from J, the gap between germline ends came to 15 bases. The CDR3 has 17 residues. Germline V gene data show CDR1 as MNHEY and CDR2 as SVGEGT. CDR3 protein: CASSYSFTGINTDTQYF. The CDR3 DNA sequence: TGTGCCAGCAGTTACTCGTTCACGGGGATTAACACAGATACGCAGTATTTT.

The chain couples TRBV6-4 to TRBJ2-1; D possibly corresponds to TRBD1 (6 bases). Germline CDR1 and CDR2: MRHNA and SNTAGT. V was clipped by 0 bases and J by 6 bases, with 12 bases between them. The CDR3 length is 15 residues. The CDR3 sequence: CASSDSNIGGNEQFF. Here the CDR3 DNA reads TGTGCCAGCAGTGACTCGAATATAGGGGGCAATGAGCAGTTCTTC.

The chain is built from TRBV28 and TRBJ2-2; D gene ambiguous. Per germline, CDR1 MDHEN and CDR2 SYDVKM. Trimming took off 5 bases at V and 4 bases at J, with 11 bases between the two ends. There are 14 residues in the CDR3. The CDR3 region has the DNA TGTGCCAGCAGTCCCGCTGGGCCCACCGGGGAGCTGTTTTTT. Translating gives CASSPAGPTGELFF.

The chain uses TRBV24-1 and TRBJ1-1; 7 nucleotides line up with TRBD1. V dropped 5 bases and J dropped 4; count of bases not matched to a gene: 0. The CDR3 is 12 residues long. The V gene's germline CDR1 is KGHDR and CDR2 SFDVKD. CDR3: CATSAGGTEAFF. CDR3 sequence (DNA): TGTGCCACCAGTGCAGGGGGCACTGAAGCTTTCTTT.

J is TRBJ1-1 and V is TRBV10-1; 7 bases align to TRBD1. After removal of 7 bases from V and 10 bases from J, the junction contained 9 bases not matched to a gene. Germline CDR1 is WNHNN and CDR2 is SYGVQD (reference sequence). This CDR3 comprises 12 residues. The CDR3: CASIRQGGIAFF. The CDR3 nucleotides read TGCGCCAGCATCAGACAGGGCGGGATAGCTTTCTTT.

V and J are TRBV6-5 and TRBJ2-3, with D perhaps matching TRBD1 (5 bases). V was cut by 4 bases and J by 6 bases, with 11 bases left in between. Germline V gene data show CDR1 as MNHEY and CDR2 as SVGAGI. The CDR3 runs 13 residues. The CDR3 DNA follows: TGTGCCAGCAGTTCCCAGGGTATGGATACGCAGTATTTT. Its translation: CASSSQGMDTQYF.

The chain's CDR3 is CAWSVHSTGIYTF. Written as DNA, the CDR3 is TGTGCCTGGAGTGTACACTCAACAGGGATCTACACCTTC. V usage is TRBV30 and J usage is TRBJ1-2; the D gene is possibly TRBD1 (6 bases). The V and J ends lost 0 bases and 10 bases respectively, with 15 bases between them. This CDR3 contains 13 residues. CDR1 is GTSNPN, CDR2 SVGIG, per germline (reference sequence).

The chain recombines TRBV27 with TRBJ1-1, with 7 bases matching TRBD1. Trimming cost V 6 bases and J 3 bases; bases outside gene matches: 7. CDR3 length: 14 amino acids. In germline, CDR1 is MNHEY, CDR2 SMNVEV (reference sequence). CDR3: CASRIGTEYTEAFF. The CDR3 DNA reads as TGTGCCAGCAGGATTGGGACAGAGTACACTGAAGCTTTCTTT.

This clone turned up a few times. CDR3 nucleotides: TGTGCCAGCAGTAAGGCAGGGTCAACCTACGAGCAGTACTTC. Protein: CASSKAGSTYEQYF. The V and J genes are TRBV27 and TRBJ2-7; D may be TRBD1 (5 bases). V was shortened by 5 bases and J by 2 bases, with 13 bases between the two germline ends. The germline CDR1 and CDR2 sequences are MNHEY and SMNVEV (reference sequence). CDR3 length equals 14 residues.

For the CDR3, the DNA is TGTGCCAGTAGTTCAAGACTAGCGGGAGGTGTTGCAGATACGCAGTATTTT. It codes for CASSSRLAGGVADTQYF. This sequence joins TRBV19 and TRBJ2-3; 13 bases are shared with TRBD2. Losses at the gene ends were 5 bases for V and 4 bases for J; bases not matched to a gene: 9. Per germline, CDR1 LNHDA and CDR2 SQIVND (reference sequence). CDR3 length: 17 amino acids.

The chain has TRBV12-5 and TRBJ1-2; 11 bases are shared with TRBD1. The J segment lost 7 bases and the V segment lost 4 bases, leaving 8 bases of the junction unmatched. Germline assignment: CDR1 LGHNT and CDR2 FRNRAP. This CDR3 has 15 amino acids. DNA of the CDR3: TGTGCTAGTGGTTCGCCGGGACAGGGGGAAGGTGGCTACACCTTC. Its protein is CASGSPGQGEGGYTF.

This chain's CDR3 is CASSRTGGSLVQDYGYTF. Here the CDR3 DNA reads TGTGCCAGCAGTCGGACAGGGGGAAGTCTAGTTCAGGACTATGGCTACACCTTC. The rearrangement links TRBV6-6 to TRBJ1-2; 10 bases are shared with TRBD1. The germline CDR1 and CDR2 sequences are MNHNY and SVGAGI (reference sequence). CDR3 length equals 18 residues. V lost 5 bases, J lost 3 bases, and 15 bases stayed unmatched.

Regarding this clone: Other DNA variants within this sample encode the same CDR3. V and J are TRBV7-2 and TRBJ1-4, with 9 positions matching TRBD1. The CDR3 runs 15 residues. The V segment lost 3 bases and the J segment 3 bases; nucleotides outside the gene matches: 2. Per germline, CDR1 SGHTA and CDR2 FQGNSA. DNA of the CDR3: TGTGCCAGCAGCTTCGACAGGGGGTCTAATGAAAAACTGTTTTTT. Amino acid sequence: CASSFDRGSNEKLFF. The entire variable domain, with the rest obtained from reference TRBV7-2 and TRBJ1-4, is as follows: GAGVSQSPSNKVTEKGKDVELRCDPISGHTALYWYRQSLGQGLEFLIYFQGNSAPDKSGLPSDRFSAERTGGSVSTLTIQRTQQEDSAVYLCASSFDRGSNEKLFFGSGTQLSVL.

The chain has TRBV11-3 and TRBJ1-1; TRBD1 might be the D (6 bases). Trimming removed 4 bases from V and 4 bases from J, with 16 bases in between. The CDR3 contains 15 residues. Germline values: CDR1 SGHNT, CDR2 YENEEA. This CDR3 is CASSSTRGGATEAFF. CDR3 coding DNA: TGTGCCAGCAGCTCCACCCGAGGGGGGGCCACTGAAGCTTTCTTT.

The gene calls are TRBV28 and TRBJ2-1, with 7 bases lining up with TRBD2. There are 14 residues in the CDR3. Germline CDR1 is MDHEN and CDR2 is SYDVKM. Trimming took 4 bases from V and 9 from J; bases not matched to a gene: 9. The CDR3 protein is CASSSSGPWAEQFF. Here the CDR3 DNA reads TGTGCCAGCAGTTCTAGCGGTCCTTGGGCTGAGCAGTTCTTC. The full variable domain, in which reference TRBV28 and TRBJ2-1 provide the parts outside the CDR3, is DVKVTQSSRYLVKRTGEKVFLECVQDMDHENMFWYRQDPGLGLRLIYFSYDVKMKEKGDIPEGYSVSREKKERFSLILESASTNQTSMYLCASSSSGPWAEQFFGPGTRLTVL.

V and J are TRBV21-1 and TRBJ1-6; the DNA was not compared with TRBD1, the D call given in the table. TRBV21-1 represents a pseudogene. This CDR3 is built from 22 residues. As DNA, the CDR3 is TGTGCCAGCAGCAAAAAAGGGGCCCGACAGGGGGGCGTGAGCTCCTATAATTCACCCCTCCACTTT. Amino acids: CASSKKGARQGGVSSYNSPLHF.

The rearrangement joins TRBV2 to TRBJ2-6; TRBD1 agrees at 9 bases. The V gene end was trimmed by 5 bases and the J gene end by 2 bases; junction bases not matched to a gene: 7. The germline V gene has CDR1 SNHLY and CDR2 FYNNEI. There are 17 residues in the CDR3. The CDR3 loop reads CASSPGTGYAGANVLTF. CDR3 nucleotides: TGTGCCAGCAGTCCCGGGACAGGGTACGCTGGGGCCAACGTCCTGACTTTC. The entire variable domain, with the rest obtained from reference TRBV2 and TRBJ2-6, is as follows: EPEVTQTPSHQVTQMGQEVILRCVPISNHLYFYWYRQILGQKVEFLVSFYNNEISEKSEIFDDQFSVERPDGSNFTLKIRSTKLEDSAMYFCASSPGTGYAGANVLTFGAGSRLTVL.

The chain combines TRBV30 with TRBJ2-7; 9 bases are shared with TRBD1. The CDR3 is 15 amino acids. Germline values: CDR1 GTSNPN, CDR2 SVGIG (reference sequence). V gave up 1 base and J gave up 4 bases; unmatched junction bases: 8. CDR3 nucleotide sequence: TGTGCCTGGAGTGGCGGGACAGGGAAAGGGTACGAGCAGTACTTC. This gives the protein CAWSGGTGKGYEQYF.